This entry describes one T cell receptor beta chain. Its antigen remains unknown. Using immunoSEQ multiplex PCR, the repertoire was profiled, and TCRdb retains in-frame clones only, with some absent. The table shows 160,000 or so clones, with approximately 94% occurring only once. The data derive from a study of T cell responses to AZD1222 COVID-19 vaccine. General study points: Among AZD1222 vaccinees, only six were seropositive at baseline. The peak T cell response came first, and repertoires were sampled only after it. At 160-218 and 743-854, vaccine-associated CD4 TCRs were dominant, and they spanned spike.

Second doses that came at about 4 or about 12 weeks were put together. The CDR3 is 18 amino acids. V lost 1 base and J lost 1; bases outside the gene matches: 5. Germline V gene lookup returns CDR1 MGHRA and CDR2 YSYEKL. Sequencing was performed on peripheral blood, taken 28 days after the second AZD1222 dose. This TCR came from an adult who received the AZD1222 COVID-19 vaccine. V is TRBV4-1 and J is TRBJ2-1, with 12 nucleotides matching TRBD2. The CDR3 spells CASSQGLAGVLSYNEQFF. The CDR3 region has the DNA TGCGCCAGCAGCCAAGGACTAGCGGGAGTGTTATCCTACAATGAGCAGTTCTTC.